Sequencing of this T cell receptor beta chain was carried out in a study of post-analysis software for immune sequencing data. The TCR beta cDNA libraries carried unique molecular identifiers. TCRdb re-called the PCR reads through MiXCR, storing one row per CDR3 protein. The data contain 800,000 to 950,000 distinct CDR3 sequences, roughly 50% of them singletons. Findings and limits, study-wide: Patients used roughly five TRBV segments, including TRBV5-6, TRBV5-1 and TRBV20-1, more often than controls.

This clonotype was counted only a few times. Its antigen is not known. Per germline, CDR1 SGHVS and CDR2 FQNEAQ. Trimming cost V 1 base and J 0 bases, with 9 bases left between them. This CDR3 region has 15 residues. Sample: blood. This chain uses TRBV7-8 with TRBJ1-1, with TRBD1 as a possible D gene (5 bases). The clonotype comes from a girl under 18 with multiple sclerosis. The CDR3 protein is CASSLVPGMNTEAFF. CDR3 DNA sequence: TGTGCCAGCAGCTTAGTGCCAGGGATGAACACTGAAGCTTTCTTT.